The next 24 T cell receptor beta chains were all read from a single sample in a study of blood T cell repertoires in COVID-19. Using immunoSEQ multiplex PCR, the repertoire was profiled, and TCRdb retains in-frame clones only, with some absent. The sample lists around 330,000 clones, roughly 87% occurring once. Sequences were obtained from PBMCs or T cells enriched from blood (not recorded which). All receptors derive from a young woman who had recovered from COVID-19.

The chain employs TRBV7-3 and TRBJ2-2, with a weak D call TRBD2 (5 bases). The CDR3 length is 13 residues. Germline lookup yields CDR1 SGHTA and CDR2 FQGTGA. V dropped 2 bases and J dropped 6 bases, with 7 bases sitting between them. The CDR3 reads CASSLARAGELFF. Here the CDR3 DNA reads TGTGCCAGCAGCTTAGCGAGGGCCGGGGAGCTGTTTTTT. The full variable domain, in which reference TRBV7-3 and TRBJ2-2 provide the parts outside the CDR3, is GAGVSQTPSNKVTEKGKYVELRCDPISGHTALYWYRQSLGQGPEFLIYFQGTGAADDSGLPNDRFFAVRPEGSVSTLKIQRTERGDSAVYLCASSLARAGELFFGEGSRLTVL.

This sequence joins TRBV19 and TRBJ2-7; 8 bases are a match to TRBD1. V lost 7 bases and J lost 5; bases outside the gene matches: 7. CDR1 is LNHDA, CDR2 SQIVND, per germline (reference sequence). This CDR3 region has 13 residues. The CDR3 sequence: CASKEQGGHEQYF. CDR3 nucleotides: TGTGCCAGTAAAGAACAGGGGGGCCACGAGCAGTACTTC.

The V call is TRBV28, the J call TRBJ2-1; TRBD2 is a possible D gene (5 bases). Germline CDR1 MDHEN, CDR2 SYDVKM. This CDR3 contains 16 residues. The V gene lost 6 bases and the J gene lost 5 bases, with 20 bases spanning the gap. This chain's CDR3 is CASSRNRDLGNNEQFF. CDR3 DNA sequence: TGTGCCAGCAGCAGAAACCGGGATCTCGGTAACAATGAGCAGTTCTTC.

The genes are TRBV7-8 and TRBJ1-5, with D unresolved. Trimming left V 5 bases short and J 3 bases short, with 8 bases between. CDR1 and CDR2 (germline): SGHVS, FQNEAQ. The CDR3 covers 13 residues. CDR3 amino acids: CASSPRVNQPQHF. Written as DNA, the CDR3 is TGTGCCAGCAGCCCTCGGGTCAATCAGCCCCAGCATTTT. The variable domain in full, with the rest retrieved from reference TRBV7-8 and TRBJ1-5, is GAGVSQSPRYKVAKRGQDVALRCDPISGHVSLFWYQQALGQGPEFLTYFQNEAQLDKSGLPSDRFFAERPEGSVSTLKIQRTQQEDSAVYLCASSPRVNQPQHFGDGTRLSIL.

The CDR3 loop is CASSSGGDGYNEQFF. CDR3 DNA sequence: TGTGCCAGCAGCTCGGGGGGGGATGGGTACAATGAGCAGTTCTTC. The J gene is TRBJ2-1, the V gene TRBV5-4; 8 positions agree with TRBD2. V lost 3 bases to trimming and J lost 4 bases; unmatched junction nucleotides: 6. The V gene's germline CDR1 is SGHNT and CDR2 YYREEE (reference sequence). The CDR3 has 15 residues.

This chain uses TRBV7-6 with TRBJ2-3; TRBD2 matches 9 bases. This CDR3 spans 17 amino acids. Per germline, CDR1 SGHVS and CDR2 FNYEAQ. The V gene end was trimmed by 4 bases and the J gene end by 1 base; junction bases not matched to a gene: 9. The CDR3 DNA reads as TGTGCCAGCAGCTCAATCTACTGGACTAGCGGCACAGATACGCAGTATTTT. This gives the protein CASSSIYWTSGTDTQYF.

J is TRBJ1-3 and V is TRBV5-6; possible D gene TRBD1, 6 bases. This CDR3 has 16 amino acids. Germline CDR1 is SGHDT and CDR2 is YYEEEE. Trimming shortened V by 2 bases and J by 0 bases, and 12 bases separated the two germline ends. The CDR3 DNA sequence: TGTGCCAGCAGCTTAACAGGGCACTCCTCTGGAAACACCATATATTTT. Residues: CASSLTGHSSGNTIYF.

This clone appeared once. The rearrangement links TRBV28 to TRBJ2-1; 8 bases fit TRBD1. Germline loops: CDR1 MDHEN, CDR2 SYDVKM. The V segment lost 2 bases and the J segment 7 bases; nucleotides outside the gene matches: 7. The CDR3 consists of 15 residues. As DNA, the CDR3 is TGTGCCAGCAGTTTACAGGGGGCGATAGGTAATGAGCAGTTCTTC. Amino acid sequence: CASSLQGAIGNEQFF. The full variable domain, in which reference TRBV28 and TRBJ2-1 provide the parts outside the CDR3, is DVKVTQSSRYLVKRTGEKVFLECVQDMDHENMFWYRQDPGLGLRLIYFSYDVKMKEKGDIPEGYSVSREKKERFSLILESASTNQTSMYLCASSLQGAIGNEQFFGPGTRLTVL.

This chain connects TRBV7-6 to TRBJ2-1; D not certain. The germline V gene has CDR1 SGHVS and CDR2 FNYEAQ. CDR3 length: 18 amino acids. V lost 5 bases and J lost 7, with 27 bases in between. CDR3 nucleotides: TGTGCCAGCAGCCCTCTCCTGTCTGGAGCTCTATTGAGGAATGAGCAGTTCTTC. The encoded protein is CASSPLLSGALLRNEQFF.

The chain joins TRBV11-1 to TRBJ2-5; D is perhaps TRBD2 (6 bases). The germline V gene encodes CDR1 SGHAT and CDR2 FQDESV (reference sequence). With 6 bases removed from V and 4 bases from J, the gap between germline ends came to 15 bases. This CDR3 is 14 amino acids long. The CDR3 coding sequence is TGTGCCAGCAGTGCGGGGCCCCATGGAGAGACCCAGTACTTC. This codes for CASSAGPHGETQYF.

V gene TRBV2 combines with J gene TRBJ2-1, with 9 bases that match TRBD1. V was pared by 6 bases and J by 0 bases, with 6 bases of the junction left unmatched. This CDR3 has 16 residues. CDR1 SNHLY and CDR2 FYNNEI come from the germline V gene. CDR3 sequence reads: CASRGGQGSSYNEQFF. Written as DNA, the CDR3 is TGTGCCAGCAGGGGTGGACAGGGGAGCTCCTACAATGAGCAGTTCTTC.

The chain has TRBV4-1 and TRBJ2-6; 7 nucleotides align to TRBD1. Trimming took 4 bases from V and 0 from J; bases not matched to a gene: 9. CDR1 and CDR2 from the germline V gene are MGHRA and YSYEKL. There are 18 residues in the CDR3. CDR3 in DNA: TGCGCCAGCAGCCGCCTCGGGACAGCCTCCTCTGGGGCCAACGTCCTGACTTTC. As protein: CASSRLGTASSGANVLTF.

The V call is TRBV7-9, the J call TRBJ1-3; D may be TRBD1 (5 bases). CDR1 is SEHNR, CDR2 FQNEAQ, per germline (reference sequence). This CDR3 comprises 18 residues. V dropped 1 base and J dropped 1 base, with 17 bases sitting between them. The CDR3 region is CASSLGPLGLGSGNTIYF. CDR3 nucleotides: TGTGCCAGCAGCTTAGGTCCGCTGGGGCTGGGGTCTGGAAACACCATATATTTT.

The chain uses TRBV24-1 and TRBJ2-2; a possible D gene is TRBD2 (7 bases). Per the germline V gene, CDR1 is KGHDR and CDR2 is SFDVKD. The germline V and J ends were trimmed by 3 bases and 5 bases, with 12 bases remaining between them. The CDR3 totals 15 residues. The chain's CDR3 is CATSDARGGTGELFF. CDR3 nucleotide sequence: TGTGCCACCAGTGATGCCAGGGGAGGGACCGGGGAGCTGTTTTTT.

This sequence joins TRBV5-5 and TRBJ2-7; D is perhaps TRBD2 (5 bases). The CDR3 extends over 15 amino acids. The V gene lost 4 bases and the J gene lost 1 base, with 15 bases spanning the gap. Germline V CDR1 and CDR2: SGHKS, YYEKEE (reference sequence). CDR3 sequence: CASSRGDGTSYEQYF. As DNA, the CDR3 is TGTGCCAGCAGCCGGGGAGACGGAACATCCTACGAGCAGTACTTC.

The CDR3 loop is CASSFRDSRGVIYGYTF. DNA of the CDR3: TGTGCCAGTAGTTTCCGGGACAGTCGGGGAGTAATCTATGGCTACACCTTC. This chain uses TRBV19 with TRBJ1-2; 7 nucleotides match TRBD1. The junction had 16 bases not matched to a gene; V was cut back by 5 bases and J by 4 bases. This CDR3 contains 17 residues. Germline V lookup: CDR1 LNHDA, CDR2 SQIVND (reference sequence).

The rearrangement uses TRBV5-1 and TRBJ2-2; D uncertain. Looked up from germline, CDR1 is SGHRS and CDR2 is YFSETQ. The length of the CDR3 is 15 residues. Trimming removed 0 bases from V and 1 base from J, with 7 bases in between. The CDR3 sequence: CASSLVAGNTGELFF. DNA of the CDR3: TGCGCCAGCAGCTTGGTGGCAGGGAACACCGGGGAGCTGTTTTTT.

This clone is a singleton in its sample. The chain joins TRBV18 to TRBJ1-4, with 7 positions matching TRBD1. This CDR3 has 16 amino acids. Germline V CDR1 and CDR2: KGHSH, LQKENI. Trimming at V came to 1 base and at J to 3 bases, leaving 5 bases not matched to a gene. The CDR3 sequence: CASSPQTGEANEKLFF. CDR3 coding DNA: TGTGCCAGCTCACCACAAACAGGGGAAGCTAATGAAAAACTGTTTTTT.

As to this clone: Different DNA sequences within this sample yield the same CDR3. This chain connects TRBV7-9 to TRBJ2-7, with no clear D. Germline V gene data show CDR1 as SEHNR and CDR2 as FQNEAQ (reference sequence). The CDR3 runs to 12 residues. The germline V and J ends were trimmed by 5 bases and 0 bases, with 5 bases remaining between them. CDR3 residues: CASSLSSYEQYF. CDR3 nucleotide sequence: TGTGCCAGCAGCCTCAGCTCCTACGAGCAGTACTTC. The full variable domain, in which reference TRBV7-9 and TRBJ2-7 provide the parts outside the CDR3, is DTGVSQNPRHKITKRGQNVTFRCDPISEHNRLYWYRQTLGQGPEFLTYFQNEAQLEKSRLLSDRFSAERPKGSFSTLEIQRTEQGDSAMYLCASSLSSYEQYFGPGTRLTVT.

For the CDR3, the DNA is TGCGCCAGCAGCCAAGTGGGTAGGCAATCAGGCGGCTACACCTTC. Translated, it gives CASSQVGRQSGGYTF. The genes are TRBV4-1 and TRBJ1-2; D gene unclear. The CDR3 covers 15 residues. V was shortened by 1 base and J by 8 bases, with 17 bases between the two germline ends. Germline CDR1 MGHRA, CDR2 YSYEKL.

The chain combines TRBV10-3 with TRBJ1-1, with TRBD1 matching over 8 bases. The V gene end was trimmed by 4 bases and the J gene end by 3 bases; junction bases not matched to a gene: 7. Germline values: CDR1 ENHRY, CDR2 SYGVKD. The CDR3 has 15 residues. Here the CDR3 DNA reads TGTGCCATCAGTGCCCGAGACAGGGGTGACACTGAAGCTTTCTTT. This translates into CAISARDRGDTEAFF.

The chain is built from TRBV2 and TRBJ2-3; possibly TRBD2 for D (5 bases). The CDR3 consists of 15 residues. CDR1 SNHLY and CDR2 FYNNEI come from the germline V gene. Trimming left V 4 bases short and J 2 bases short, with 13 bases between. CDR3 sequence: CASSVSSGSTDTQYF. CDR3 nucleotide sequence: TGTGCCAGCAGTGTTTCTTCGGGATCCACAGATACGCAGTATTTT.

J is TRBJ1-5 and V is TRBV28, with D possibly TRBD1 on 5 matching bases. Trimming shortened V by 3 bases and J by 0 bases, and 12 bases separated the two germline ends. This CDR3 has 16 amino acids. Germline values: CDR1 MDHEN, CDR2 SYDVKM. CDR3 in amino acids: CASSFKTAYSNQPQHF. The DNA of the CDR3 is TGTGCCAGCAGTTTTAAGACAGCCTATAGCAATCAGCCCCAGCATTTT.

This chain links TRBV7-2 with TRBJ1-2; weak D call: TRBD1 (5 bases). Trimming took off 3 bases at V and 5 bases at J, with 19 bases between the two ends. CDR3 length: 16 residues. Germline loops: CDR1 SGHTA, CDR2 FQGNSA. CDR3 DNA sequence: TGTGCCAGCAGCTTCGGCCCCCTAGGGACTTTTTATGGCTACACCTTC. Translated: CASSFGPLGTFYGYTF.